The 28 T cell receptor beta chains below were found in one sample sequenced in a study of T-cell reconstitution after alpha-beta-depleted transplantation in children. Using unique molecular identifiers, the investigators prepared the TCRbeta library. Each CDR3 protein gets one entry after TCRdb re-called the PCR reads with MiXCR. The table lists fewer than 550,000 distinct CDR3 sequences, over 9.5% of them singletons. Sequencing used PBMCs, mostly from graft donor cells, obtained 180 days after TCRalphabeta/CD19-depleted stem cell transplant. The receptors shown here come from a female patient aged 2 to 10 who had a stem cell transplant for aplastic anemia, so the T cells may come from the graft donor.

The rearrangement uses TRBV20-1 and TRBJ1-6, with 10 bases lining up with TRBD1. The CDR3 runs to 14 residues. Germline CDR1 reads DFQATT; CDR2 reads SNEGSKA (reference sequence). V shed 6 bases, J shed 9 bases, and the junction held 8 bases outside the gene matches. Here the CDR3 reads CSARQGAISSPLHF. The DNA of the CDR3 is TGCAGTGCGCGACAGGGGGCAATTAGTTCACCCCTCCACTTT.

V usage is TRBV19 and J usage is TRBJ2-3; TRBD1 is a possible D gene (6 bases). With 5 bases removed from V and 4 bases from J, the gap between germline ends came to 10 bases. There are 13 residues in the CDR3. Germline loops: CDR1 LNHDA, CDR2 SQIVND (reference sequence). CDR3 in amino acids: CASSSQGSDTQYF. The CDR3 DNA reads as TGTGCCAGTAGTTCTCAGGGGTCAGATACGCAGTATTTT.

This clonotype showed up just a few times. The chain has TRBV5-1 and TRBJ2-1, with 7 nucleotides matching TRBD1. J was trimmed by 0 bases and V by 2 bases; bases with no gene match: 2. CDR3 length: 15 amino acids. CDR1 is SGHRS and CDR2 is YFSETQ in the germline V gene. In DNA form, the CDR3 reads TGCGCCAGCAGCTTACGGACAGGCTCCTACAATGAGCAGTTCTTC. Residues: CASSLRTGSYNEQFF.

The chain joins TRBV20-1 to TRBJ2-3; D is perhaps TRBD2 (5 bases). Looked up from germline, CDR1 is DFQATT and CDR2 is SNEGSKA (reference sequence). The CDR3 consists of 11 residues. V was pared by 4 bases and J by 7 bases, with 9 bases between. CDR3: CSAIAINTQYF. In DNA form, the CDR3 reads TGCAGTGCTATAGCGATCAATACGCAGTATTTT.

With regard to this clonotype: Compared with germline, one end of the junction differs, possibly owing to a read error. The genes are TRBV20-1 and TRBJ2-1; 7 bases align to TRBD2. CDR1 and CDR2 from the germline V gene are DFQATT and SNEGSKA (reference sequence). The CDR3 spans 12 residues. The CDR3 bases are TGCAGTGCCGCCCGGGACTACAGTGAGCAGTTCTTC. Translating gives CSAARDYSEQFF.

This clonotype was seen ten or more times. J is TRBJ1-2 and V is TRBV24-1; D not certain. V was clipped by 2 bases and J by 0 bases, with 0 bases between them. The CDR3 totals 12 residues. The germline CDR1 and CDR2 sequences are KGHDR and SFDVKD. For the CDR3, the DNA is TGTGCCACCAGTGATTCTAACTATGGCTACACCTTC. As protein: CATSDSNYGYTF.

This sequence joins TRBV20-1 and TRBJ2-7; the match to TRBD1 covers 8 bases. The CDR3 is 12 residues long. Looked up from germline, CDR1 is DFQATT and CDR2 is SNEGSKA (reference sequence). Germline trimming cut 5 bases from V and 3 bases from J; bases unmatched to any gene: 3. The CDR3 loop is CSAAGQGYEQYF. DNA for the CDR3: TGCAGTGCTGCCGGACAGGGCTACGAGCAGTACTTC.

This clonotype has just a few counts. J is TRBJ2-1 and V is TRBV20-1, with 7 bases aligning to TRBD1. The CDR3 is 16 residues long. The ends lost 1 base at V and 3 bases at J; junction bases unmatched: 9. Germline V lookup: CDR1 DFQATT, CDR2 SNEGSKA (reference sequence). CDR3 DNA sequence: TGCAGTGCTAGAGTATTTGAGGGGGCCCACTACAATGAGCAGTTCTTC. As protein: CSARVFEGAHYNEQFF.

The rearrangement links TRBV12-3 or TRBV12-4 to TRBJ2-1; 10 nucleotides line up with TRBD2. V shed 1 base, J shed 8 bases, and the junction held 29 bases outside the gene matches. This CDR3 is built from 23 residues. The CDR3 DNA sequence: TGTGCCAGCAGTTTAGTCCCCCTCGGGTGGGCTAGCGGGAGCCGATTGTCCAGGGATGAGCAGTTCTTC. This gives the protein CASSLVPLGWASGSRLSRDEQFF.

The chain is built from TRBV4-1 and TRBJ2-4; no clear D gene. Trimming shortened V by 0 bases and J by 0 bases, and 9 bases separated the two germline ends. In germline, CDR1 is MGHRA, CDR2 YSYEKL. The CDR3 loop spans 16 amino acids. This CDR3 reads CASSQDTGVAKNIQYF. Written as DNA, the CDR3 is TGCGCCAGCAGCCAAGATACTGGGGTAGCCAAAAACATTCAGTACTTC.

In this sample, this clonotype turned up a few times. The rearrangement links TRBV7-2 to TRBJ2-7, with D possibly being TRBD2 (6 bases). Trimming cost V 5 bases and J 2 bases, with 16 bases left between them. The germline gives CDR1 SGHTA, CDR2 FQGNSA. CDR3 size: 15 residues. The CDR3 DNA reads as TGTGCCAGCAGCCCCCCTCTAGCGATGGCCTACGAGCAGTACTTC. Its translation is CASSPPLAMAYEQYF.

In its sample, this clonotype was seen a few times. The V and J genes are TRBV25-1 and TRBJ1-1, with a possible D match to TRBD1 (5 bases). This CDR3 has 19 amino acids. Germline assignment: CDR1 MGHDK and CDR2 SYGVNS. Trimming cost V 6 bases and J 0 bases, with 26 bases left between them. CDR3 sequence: CASSGETVPIAGMNTEAFF. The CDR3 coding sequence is TGTGCCAGCAGCGGGGAGACAGTCCCAATTGCGGGCATGAACACTGAAGCTTTCTTT. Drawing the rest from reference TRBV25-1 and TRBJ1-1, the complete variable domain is EADIYQTPRYLVIGTGKKITLECSQTMGHDKMYWYQQDPGMELHLIHYSYGVNSTEKGDLSSESTVSRIRTEHFPLTLESARPSHTSQYLCASSGETVPIAGMNTEAFFGQGTRLTVV.

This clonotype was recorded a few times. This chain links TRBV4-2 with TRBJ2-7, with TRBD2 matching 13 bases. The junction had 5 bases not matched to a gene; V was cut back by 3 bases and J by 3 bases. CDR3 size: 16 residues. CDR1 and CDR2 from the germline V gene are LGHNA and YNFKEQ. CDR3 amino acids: CASSHLGTSGIYEQYF. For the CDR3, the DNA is TGTGCCAGCAGCCATTTGGGGACTAGCGGGATCTACGAGCAGTACTTC.

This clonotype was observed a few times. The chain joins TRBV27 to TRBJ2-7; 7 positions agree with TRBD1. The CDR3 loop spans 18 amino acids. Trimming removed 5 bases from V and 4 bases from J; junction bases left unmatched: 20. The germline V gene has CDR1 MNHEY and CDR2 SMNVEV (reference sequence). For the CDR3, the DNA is TGTGCCAGCAGTACAGGGGCCTTATTAAGGTCAAGTTTTTACGAGCAGTACTTC. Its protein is CASSTGALLRSSFYEQYF.

The DNA of the CDR3 is TGCGCCAGCAGTGAAAATAGGAGCTCCTACGAGCAGTACGTC. Translated, it gives CASSENRSSYEQYV. V is TRBV10-2 and J is TRBJ2-7; D ambiguous. Germline V gene lookup returns CDR1 WSHSY and CDR2 SAAADI. CDR3 length: 14 amino acids. Trimming took off 3 bases at V and 0 bases at J, with 9 bases between the two ends.

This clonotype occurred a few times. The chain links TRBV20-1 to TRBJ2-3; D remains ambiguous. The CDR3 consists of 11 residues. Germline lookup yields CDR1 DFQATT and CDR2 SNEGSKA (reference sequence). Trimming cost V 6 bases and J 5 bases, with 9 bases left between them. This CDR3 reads CSAVDRDTQYF. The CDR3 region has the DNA TGCAGTGCCGTTGACCGAGATACGCAGTATTTT.

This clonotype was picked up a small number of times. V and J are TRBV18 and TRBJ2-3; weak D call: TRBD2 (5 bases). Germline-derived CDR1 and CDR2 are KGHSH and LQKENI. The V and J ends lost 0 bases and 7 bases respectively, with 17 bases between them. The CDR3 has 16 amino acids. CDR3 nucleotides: TGTGCCAGCTCACCACCGCCAGGCCGGGGAACCAATACGCAGTATTTT. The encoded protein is CASSPPPGRGTNTQYF.

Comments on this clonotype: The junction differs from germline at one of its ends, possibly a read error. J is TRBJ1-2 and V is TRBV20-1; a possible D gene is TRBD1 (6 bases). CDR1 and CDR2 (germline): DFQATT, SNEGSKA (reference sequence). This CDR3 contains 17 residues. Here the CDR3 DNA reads TGCAGTGCTAGAGATCGTGGCAGGGACACCTCTAACTATGGCGACACCTTC. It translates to CSARDRGRDTSNYGDTF.

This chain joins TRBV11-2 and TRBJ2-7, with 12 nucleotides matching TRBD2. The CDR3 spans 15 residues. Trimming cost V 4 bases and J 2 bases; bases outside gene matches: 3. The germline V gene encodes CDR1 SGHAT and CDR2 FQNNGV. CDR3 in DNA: TGTGCCAGCAGCTACCTAGCGGGAGGGACCTACGAGCAGTACGTC. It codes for CASSYLAGGTYEQYV.

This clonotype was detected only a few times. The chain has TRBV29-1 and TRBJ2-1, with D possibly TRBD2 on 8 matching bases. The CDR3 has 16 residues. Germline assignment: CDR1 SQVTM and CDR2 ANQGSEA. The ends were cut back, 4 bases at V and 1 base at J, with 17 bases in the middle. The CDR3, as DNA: TGCAGCGTTGGCCGGGGGGGACAGCCTTCCTACAATGAGCAGTTCTTC. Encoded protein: CSVGRGGQPSYNEQFF.

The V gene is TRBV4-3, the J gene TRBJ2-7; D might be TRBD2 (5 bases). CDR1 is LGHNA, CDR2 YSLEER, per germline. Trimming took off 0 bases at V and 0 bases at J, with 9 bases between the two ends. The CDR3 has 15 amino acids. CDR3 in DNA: TGCGCCAGCAGCCAAGACGGGGATAGCTCCTACGAGCAGTACTTC. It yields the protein CASSQDGDSSYEQYF.

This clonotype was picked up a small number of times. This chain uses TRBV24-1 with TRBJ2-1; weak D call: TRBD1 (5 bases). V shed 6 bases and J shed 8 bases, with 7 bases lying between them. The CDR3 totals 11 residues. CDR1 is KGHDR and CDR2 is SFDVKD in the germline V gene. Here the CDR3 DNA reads TGTGCCACCAGTCCAGGGCATGAGCAGTTCTTC. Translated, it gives CATSPGHEQFF.

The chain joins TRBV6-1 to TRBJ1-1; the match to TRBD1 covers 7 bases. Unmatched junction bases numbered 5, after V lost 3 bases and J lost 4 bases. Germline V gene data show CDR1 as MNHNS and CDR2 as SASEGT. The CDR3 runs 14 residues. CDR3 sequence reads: CASSDRQGSTEAFF. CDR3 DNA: TGTGCCAGCAGTGATAGACAGGGAAGCACTGAAGCTTTCTTT.

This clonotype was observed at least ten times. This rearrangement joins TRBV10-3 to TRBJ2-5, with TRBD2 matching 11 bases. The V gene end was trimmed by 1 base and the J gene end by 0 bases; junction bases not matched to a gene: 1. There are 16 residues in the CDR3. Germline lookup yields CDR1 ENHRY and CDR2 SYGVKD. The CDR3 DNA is TGTGCCATCAGTGAGTTACTAGCGGGAGACCAAGAGACCCAGTACTTC. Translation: CAISELLAGDQETQYF.

The CDR3 region has the DNA TGCGCCAGCAGCTTGTTGCTAGTTCCCGGGGAGCTGTTTTTT. Residues: CASSLLLVPGELFF. The chain uses TRBV5-1 and TRBJ2-2; the D is unclear. Looked up from germline, CDR1 is SGHRS and CDR2 is YFSETQ. The CDR3 length is 14 residues. V was trimmed by 1 base and J by 6 bases, leaving 10 bases between them. Drawing the rest from reference TRBV5-1 and TRBJ2-2, the complete variable domain is KAGVTQTPRYLIKTRGQQVTLSCSPISGHRSVSWYQQTPGQGLQFLFEYFSETQRNKGNFPGRFSGRQFSNSRSEMNVSTLELGDSALYLCASSLLLVPGELFFGEGSRLTVL.

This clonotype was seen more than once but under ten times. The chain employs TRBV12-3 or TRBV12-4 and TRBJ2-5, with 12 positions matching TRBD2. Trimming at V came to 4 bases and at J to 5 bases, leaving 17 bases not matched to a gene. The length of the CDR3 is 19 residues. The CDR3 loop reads CASSSGLAGMPTLGETQYF. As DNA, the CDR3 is TGTGCCAGCAGTTCCGGACTAGCGGGAATGCCAACCCTTGGGGAGACCCAGTACTTC.

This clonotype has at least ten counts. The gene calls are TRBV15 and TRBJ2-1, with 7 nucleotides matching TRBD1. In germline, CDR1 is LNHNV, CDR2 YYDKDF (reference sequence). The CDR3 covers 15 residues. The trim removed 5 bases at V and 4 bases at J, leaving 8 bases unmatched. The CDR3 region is CATSHDRAAYNEQFF. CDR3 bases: TGTGCCACCAGCCATGACAGGGCGGCGTACAATGAGCAGTTCTTC.

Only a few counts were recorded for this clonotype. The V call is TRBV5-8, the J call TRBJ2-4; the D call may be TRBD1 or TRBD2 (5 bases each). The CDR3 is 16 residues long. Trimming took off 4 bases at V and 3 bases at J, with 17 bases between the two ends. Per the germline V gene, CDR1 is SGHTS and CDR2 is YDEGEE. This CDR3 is CASSPGDLGGKNIQYF. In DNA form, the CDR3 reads TGTGCCAGCAGCCCCGGGGACCTTGGTGGCAAAAACATTCAGTACTTC.